A single sample gave rise to the 8 T cell receptor beta chains below, sequenced in a study of CD8+ T cells in alopecia areata. Sequencing used cDNA as its template, made by extracting RNA and reverse transcribing it. Some clones are missing from TCRdb's copy, which holds only in-frame ones; the method was immunoSEQ multiplex PCR. The sample has approximately 150,000 clones, over 80% seen once; the top ten hold over 12%. Sequenced here: CD8+ T cells sorted from blood, sampled at week 0. Source of these receptors: a human donor with alopecia areata.

V and J are TRBV9 and TRBJ2-3; 9 bases match TRBD2. Germline CDR1 reads SGDLS; CDR2 reads YYNGEE. The CDR3 consists of 14 residues. Trimming cost V 3 bases and J 2 bases; bases outside gene matches: 1. This chain's CDR3 is CASSASGDTDTQYF. The DNA of the CDR3 is TGTGCCAGCAGCGCTAGCGGGGACACAGATACGCAGTATTTT.

This sequence joins TRBV2 and TRBJ1-5; no clear D. With 5 bases removed from V and 2 bases from J, the gap between germline ends came to 13 bases. Germline values: CDR1 SNHLY, CDR2 FYNNEI. The CDR3 covers 15 residues. CDR3 residues: CASSLDWSGNQPQHF. The CDR3, as DNA: TGTGCCAGCAGTCTCGACTGGAGCGGCAATCAGCCCCAGCATTTT.

This rearrangement joins TRBV23-1 to TRBJ1-2, with 7 bases fitting TRBD1. TRBV23-1 is an ORF, with its function uncertain. Losses at the gene ends were 4 bases for V and 4 bases for J; bases not matched to a gene: 9. CDR3 length equals 15 residues. The CDR3 loop reads CASSPKPGQPYGYTF. The CDR3 DNA reads TGCGCCAGCAGTCCTAAACCGGGACAGCCCTATGGCTACACCTTC.

In this sample, this clone turned up once. The chain combines TRBV29-1 with TRBJ2-2, with 8 bases lining up with TRBD1. V lost 6 bases, J lost 3 bases, and 12 bases stayed unmatched. The CDR3 runs 16 residues. The germline V gene encodes CDR1 SQVTM and CDR2 ANQGSEA. CDR3 DNA sequence: TGCAGCGTAGAAACCGGACAGGGTGTAGACACCGGGGAGCTGTTTTTT. Translating gives CSVETGQGVDTGELFF.

This rearrangement joins TRBV11-2 to TRBJ1-6; no definite D call. V lost 1 base, J lost 7 bases, and 14 bases lay in between. This CDR3 has 16 amino acids. Germline V lookup: CDR1 SGHAT, CDR2 FQNNGV. The CDR3 protein is CASSLGGQTRNSPLHF. CDR3 coding DNA: TGTGCCAGCAGCTTAGGTGGTCAGACGAGAAATTCACCCCTCCACTTT.

The chain joins TRBV10-3 to TRBJ2-6; possibly TRBD1 or TRBD2 for D (5 bases each). CDR1 ENHRY and CDR2 SYGVKD come from the germline V gene. V gave up 1 base and J gave up 0 bases, with 16 bases separating them. CDR3 length: 19 amino acids. CDR3 sequence (DNA): TGTGCCATCAGTGAGTACCGGACGGGGCTCTCCTCTGGGGCCAACGTCCTGACTTTC. Protein sequence: CAISEYRTGLSSGANVLTF.

The J gene is TRBJ2-1, the V gene TRBV7-9, with 7 bases aligning to TRBD2. V lost 4 bases, J lost 3 bases, and 15 bases stayed unmatched. The length of the CDR3 is 18 residues. Germline V lookup: CDR1 SEHNR, CDR2 FQNEAQ (reference sequence). CDR3 protein: CASSSTGTIPKLYNEQFF. CDR3 DNA sequence: TGTGCCAGCAGCTCAACCGGGACTATCCCAAAACTCTACAATGAGCAGTTCTTC.

As for this clone: The germline gene is not matched at one end of the junction; a read error may be the cause. The rearrangement uses TRBV7-9 and TRBJ2-3, with a tentative D call TRBD2 (5 bases). Germline V gene lookup returns CDR1 SEHNR and CDR2 FQNEAQ (reference sequence). CDR3 length equals 14 residues. Here the CDR3 reads CASSPWENLAGKGF. The CDR3 DNA is TGTGCCAGCAGCCCCTGGGAAAACCTAGCTGGGAAAGGTTTT.